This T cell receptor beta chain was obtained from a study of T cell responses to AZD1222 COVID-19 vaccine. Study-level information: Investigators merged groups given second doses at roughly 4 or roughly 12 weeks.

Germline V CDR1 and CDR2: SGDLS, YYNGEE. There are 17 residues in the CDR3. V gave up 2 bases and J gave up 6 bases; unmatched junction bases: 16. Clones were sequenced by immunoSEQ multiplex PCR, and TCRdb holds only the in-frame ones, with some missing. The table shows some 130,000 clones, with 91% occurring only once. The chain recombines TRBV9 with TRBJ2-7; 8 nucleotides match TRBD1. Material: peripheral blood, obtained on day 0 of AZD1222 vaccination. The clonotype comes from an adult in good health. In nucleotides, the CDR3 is TGTGCCAGCAGCGTCCTATCCCCCGGACAGGGCTATCGCGAGCAGTACTTC. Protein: CASSVLSPGQGYREQYF.